Listed below are T cell receptor beta chains from one sample, sequenced in a study of CD8+CD57+ T cells in acquired aplastic anemia. TCRdb redid the calling of the reads with MiXCR, one entry per CDR3 protein. This sample carries roughly 250,000 distinct CDR3 sequences, roughly 82% of them seen once, and the ten largest clones take around 40%. The specimen was sorted CD4+, CD8+, or CD8+CD57+ T cells (not recorded which) from PBMCs. The receptors stem from a human donor with aplastic anemia. The CDR3 runs from the conserved cysteine through the conserved F or W. D genes are given only for firm matches. Some rows mark clone size as missing; the rest say once, few, many or name a class of expanded clone.

TRBV9	-	TRBJ2-1	-	CASSVDRLEDTQFF	TGTGCCAGCAGCGTAGACAGATTAGAAGATACGCAGTTCTTC
TRBV19	once	TRBJ2-1	-	CASSQAGGAYQDEYFF	TGTGCCAGTAGCCAGGCGGGCGGAGCCTACCAGGATGAGTACTTCTTC
TRBV11-1	-	TRBJ2-1	-	CASSEDRIDEQFF	TGTGCCAGCAGTGAAGATCGGATCGATGAGCAGTTCTTC
TRBV5-1	-	TRBJ1-6	-	CASSLGGGRRSPLHF	TGTGCCAGCAGCTTGGGAGGGGGACGAAGATCCCCCCTCCACTTT
TRBV2	few	TRBJ2-1	TRBD2	CASSYLAGGPNEQFF	TGTGCCAGCAGTTATCTAGCGGGGGGGCCCAATGAGCAGTTCTTC
TRBV19	-	TRBJ2-3	TRBD2	CASSIAGGADNEYF	TGTGCCAGTAGCATAGCGGGAGGTGCCGATAATGAGTATTTT
TRBV20-1	-	TRBJ1-2	TRBD1	CSAPPRGRAGYTF	TGCAGTGCTCCCCCGAGGGGGCGGGCTGGCTACACCTTC
TRBV2	-	TRBJ2-7	-	CASGDGGKDEQYF	TGTGCCAGCGGGGACGGGGGTAAAGACGAGCAGTACTTC
TRBV7-8	few	TRBJ2-3	-	CASSLAGCTDTQYF	TGTGCCAGCAGCTTGGCGGGCTGTACCGATACGCAGTATTTT
TRBV20-1	-	TRBJ2-5	-	CSAAYQETQYF	TGCAGTGCTGCGTACCAAGAGACCCAGTACTTC
TRBV9	-	TRBJ1-6	-	CASGEAGDIQYFDF	-
TRBV7-8	-	TRBJ2-3	TRBD1	CASSFRPDGTDTSYF	TGTGCCAGCAGCTTTCGTCCAGACGGGACAGATACGTCCTATTTT
TRBV9	-	TRBJ2-1	TRBD2	CASSFQGSGGNTEQFF	TGTGCCAGCAGCTTTCAGGGGAGCGGGGGGAACACTGAGCAGTTCTTC
TRBV7-3	-	TRBJ2-5	-	CATSRGHPYENQYF	TGTGCCACCAGCAGGGGCCACCCCTACGAGAACCAGTACTTC
TRBV11-2	-	TRBJ1-3	TRBD1	CASSSGQVSPGNTIYF	TGTGCCAGCAGCTCCGGACAGGTATCCCCTGGAAACACCATATATTTT
TRBV7-9	-	TRBJ2-3	TRBD2	CASSFEAGVTCNKQYF	TGTGCCAGCAGCTTCGAGGCGGGAGTCACCTGCAATAAGCAGTATTTT
TRBV7-9	-	TRBJ2-1	TRBD2	CASSLGRSGNGQFF	TGTGCCAGCAGCCTTGGAAGAAGCGGGAATGGCCAGTTCTTC
TRBV2	-	TRBJ2-7	-	CASREEGMNSHEQYF	TGTGCCAGCAGGGAGGAGGGCATGAACTCGCACGAGCAGTACTTC
TRBV7-9	-	TRBJ2-3	-	CASSLAGGPEKLFF	TGTGCCAGCAGCTTAGCGGGAGGTCCCGAGAAGTTGTTTTTT
TRBV20-1	-	TRBJ1-1	-	CSARDLLGDFVAFF	TGCAGTGCTAGAGATCTCCTAGGGGACTTCGTGGCTTTCTTT
TRBV2	-	TRBJ2-1	TRBD1	CASSDRGTPEQFF	TGTGCCAGCAGTGACAGGGGGACCCCTGAGCAGTTCTTC
TRBV7-9	-	TRBJ1-2	-	CASSLAGNGGANGYAF	TGTGCCAGCAGCTTGGCGGGTAACGGCGGGGCCAACGGCTACGCCTTC
TRBV19	-	TRBJ2-3	TRBD2	CASSIASGADKQHF	TGTGCCAGTAGTATAGCTAGCGGAGCCGACAAGCAGCATTTC
TRBV7-2	-	TRBJ1-1	-	CASSLDLTWGETHFF	TGTGCCAGCAGCTTAGATCTGACTTGGGGCGAGACCCATTTCTTT
TRBV7-9	-	TRBJ1-1	-	CASSLAGSYNANAFF	TGTGCCAGCAGCTTAGCGGGGAGCTACAACGCCAACGCTTTCTTT
TRBV7-9	-	TRBJ1-2	-	CASSLVPGGQVFGTF	TGTGCCAGCAGCTTAGTACCCGGGGGGCAGGTTTTTGGCACCTTC
TRBV9	-	TRBJ1-1	-	CASSGGVGRNPAAFF	TGTGCCAGCAGCGGGGGGGTCGGGAGGAATCCTGCCGCTTTCTTT
TRBV20-1	once	TRBJ2-1	-	CSVNRGNEQFF	TGCAGTGTTAATCGAGGTAATGAGCAGTTCTTT
TRBV2	-	TRBJ1-1	-	CASGDGGTNTEAFF	TGTGCCAGCGGGGACGGGGGAACGAACACTGAAGCTTTCTTT
TRBV9	once	TRBJ2-1	-	CASSLVGCTDEQFF	TGTGCCAGCAGCTTAGTGGGGTGCACCGATGAGCAGTTCTTC
TRBV5-4	many	TRBJ2-5	TRBD2	CASSFTSGQETQYF	TGTGCCAGCAGCTTTACTAGCGGCCAAGAGACCCAGTACTTC
TRBV9	-	TRBJ1-6	-	CASSAGTALSATHF	TGTGCCAGCAGTGCGGGGACTGCACTTTCAGCCACGCACTTT
TRBV5-1	-	TRBJ2-6	-	CASSFTTTYEANVLTF	TGCGCCAGCAGCTTTACAACCACCTACGAGGCCAACGTCCTGACTTTC
TRBV15	-	TRBJ2-3	-	CATREPPEDTQYF	TGTGCCACCAGGGAACCTCCCGAGGATACGCAGTATTTT
TRBV20-1	-	TRBJ2-1	TRBD2	CSAWTSDNEQFF	TGCAGTGCATGGACTAGCGACAATGAGCAGTTCTTC
TRBV7-3	-	TRBJ2-3	-	CASSVGTGGIDKYYF	TGTGCCAGCAGCGTCGGGACTGGCGGAATAGATAAGTATTATTTT
TRBV7-3	-	TRBJ1-1	TRBD1	CASSLVPTGANTGFF	TGTGCCAGCAGCTTAGTACCGACAGGGGCGAACACCGGTTTCTTT
TRBV9	-	TRBJ2-3	TRBD2	CASSTSYSGELQYF	TGTGCCAGCAGCACGTCGTATAGCGGGGAGCTCCAGTATTTT
TRBV11-3	-	TRBJ1-5	-	CASSLTLTALSNQPQHF	TGTGCCAGCAGCTTAACTCTGACAGCACTCAGTAATCAGCCCCAGCATTTT
TRBV20-1	-	TRBJ2-3	-	CSARRTESTDTQYF	TGCAGTGCTAGAAGGACGGAGAGCACAGATACGCAGTATTTT
TRBV9	-	TRBJ1-6	TRBD1	CASSGTGTNSATHF	TGTGCCAGCAGCGGGACAGGGACTAATTCGGCCACGCACTTT
TRBV9	-	TRBJ1-1	-	CASSFGPSGKDTPFF	TGTGCCAGCAGCTTCGGGCCTAGCGGAAAAGATACGCCTTTCTTT
TRBV7-9	-	TRBJ2-3	-	CASSYSTDTQYF	TGTGCCAGCAGCTATTCCACAGATACGCAGTATTTT
TRBV2	-	TRBJ2-3	TRBD2	CASSSGTSGTDTQYF	TGTGCCAGCAGTTCCGGGACTAGCGGCACAGATACGCAGTATTTT
TRBV7-9	-	TRBJ2-3	-	CASSLQGSAGSEDF	TGTGCCAGCAGCTTACAAGGAAGCGCCGGTAGCGAGGATTTT
TRBV7-3	-	TRBJ1-2	-	CASVRQADAVVDYSF	TGTGCCAGCGTAAGACAAGCCGACGCCGTTGTTGACTACAGCTTC
TRBV2	-	TRBJ2-1	-	CASSVAGGANTEPFF	-
TRBV5-4	-	TRBJ1-1	-	CASSFDTAEAFF	TGTGCCAGCAGCTTTGATACGGCTGAAGCTTTCTTT
TRBV7-9	few	TRBJ2-2	-	CASSLTRENTGELFF	TGTGCCAGCAGCTTAACGCGCGAGAACACCGGGGAGCTGTTTTTT
TRBV7-2	once	TRBJ1-2	-	CASSTAEENGYTF	TGTGCCAGCAGCACAGCCGAGGAGAATGGCTACACCTTC
TRBV5-4	-	TRBJ1-2	-	CASSLEAEPSGYTF	TGTGCCAGCAGCTTGGAGGCAGAGCCTAGTGGCTACACCTTC
TRBV7-7	once	TRBJ2-3	-	CSSSLAACTLTHYF	TGTTCTAGTAGCTTAGCGGCTTGTACACTTACGCATTATTTT
TRBV2	-	TRBJ2-3	-	CATGQGGTDTQYF	TGTGCCACCGGGCAGGGGGGCACGGATACGCAGTATTTT
TRBV2	-	TRBJ2-3	-	CASGVLDPDTQYF	TGTGCCAGCGGGGTGTTAGACCCAGATACGCAGTATTTT